This T cell receptor beta chain was observed in a study of vaccination effects on CD4 cells after COVID-19. With regard to this clone: Its target is not known.

The repertoire was sequenced with immunoSEQ multiplex PCR; TCRdb's copy has only in-frame clones and lacks some. This repertoire shows about 79,000 clones, 60% to 80% found once; its top ten account for 1.5% to 2%. Antigen-specific CD4+ T cells were first expanded with viral peptide pools by the ViraFEST assay and only then sequenced. Upon completion of 10 to 11 days in culture, CD4+ T cells were isolated. Nucleocapsid antibodies stayed negative before and after vaccination, showing no earlier SARS-CoV-2 infection. On both days 3 and 7, half of the culture medium was replaced with IL-2 medium. The study's findings and limits: By a late point after vaccination, infection- and vaccine-induced clones had shrunk markedly through clonal contraction.

V gave up 6 bases and J gave up 1 base; unmatched junction bases: 5. Germline CDR1 KGHDR, CDR2 SFDVKD. The CDR3 extends over 16 amino acids. The V gene is TRBV24-1, the J gene TRBJ2-5; 12 nucleotides line up with TRBD2. The sample here was CD4+ T cells from PBMCs cultured with HCoV-229E spike peptides, taken before COVID-19 vaccination. The sequence was collected from a human donor who received a COVID-19 vaccine. CDR3 in amino acids: CATSTTSGGLQETQYF. The CDR3 DNA reads TGTGCCACCAGTACGACTAGCGGGGGCCTCCAAGAGACCCAGTACTTC.